These 30 T cell receptor beta chains originate from one sample sequenced in a study of OX40 agonist ivuxolimab in advanced cancers. Using immunoSEQ multiplex PCR, the repertoire was profiled, and TCRdb retains in-frame clones only, with some absent. The table lists 55,000 to 70,000 clones, approximately 81% of them singletons. Source: CD4+ or CD8+ T cells sorted from blood, taken in a trial of the OX40 agonist ivuxolimab. The receptors derive from an adult with an advanced solid tumor such as melanoma, head and neck, liver or kidney cancer.

The rearrangement links TRBV28 to TRBJ2-1; a weak D match, TRBD2 (5 bases). The germline V and J ends were trimmed by 2 bases and 4 bases, with 15 bases remaining between them. CDR1 and CDR2 from the germline V gene are MDHEN and SYDVKM. This CDR3 is 16 amino acids long. The CDR3 DNA reads as TGTGCCAGCAGTTTAGAGGGAGTCGCTCCGTACAATGAGCAGTTCTTC. This encodes CASSLEGVAPYNEQFF. Combining the CDR3 with reference TRBV28 and TRBJ2-1 gives the whole variable domain DVKVTQSSRYLVKRTGEKVFLECVQDMDHENMFWYRQDPGLGLRLIYFSYDVKMKEKGDIPEGYSVSREKKERFSLILESASTNQTSMYLCASSLEGVAPYNEQFFGPGTRLTVL.

The rearrangement links TRBV2 to TRBJ1-6, with D possibly TRBD1 on 5 matching bases. CDR1 is SNHLY and CDR2 is FYNNEI in the germline V gene. This CDR3 region has 14 residues. Trimming removed 7 bases at V and 5 bases at J, with 12 bases between. In DNA form, the CDR3 reads TGTGCCAGCAAACCGGGACGGGATAATTCACCCCTCCACTTT. It codes for CASKPGRDNSPLHF.

The chain recombines TRBV14 with TRBJ2-1; D is perhaps TRBD1 (6 bases). The CDR3 length is 17 residues. V was cut by 0 bases and J by 6 bases, with 18 bases left in between. CDR1 SGHDN and CDR2 FVKESK come from the germline V gene. Here the CDR3 DNA reads TGTGCCAGCAGCCAAGATTTGGGACATTCTAATTTCAATGAGCAGTTCTTC. It specifies CASSQDLGHSNFNEQFF.

The V and J genes are TRBV6-5 and TRBJ2-7; no definite D call. The V gene lost 8 bases and the J gene lost 2 bases, with 7 bases spanning the gap. Germline CDR1 MNHEY, CDR2 SVGAGI. CDR3 length: 11 amino acids. The CDR3 DNA follows: TGTGCCAGCGGGAATACCTACGAGCAGTACTTC. Protein sequence: CASGNTYEQYF.

V usage is TRBV11-2 and J usage is TRBJ2-2; 8 positions match TRBD2. The CDR3 runs 15 residues. Germline V gene lookup returns CDR1 SGHAT and CDR2 FQNNGV. Losses at the gene ends were 4 bases for V and 4 bases for J; bases not matched to a gene: 5. The CDR3 loop reads CASSSYSGTTGELFF. CDR3 bases: TGTGCCAGCAGCTCCTATAGCGGGACCACCGGGGAGCTGTTTTTT.

The chain is built from TRBV11-2 and TRBJ2-7; perhaps TRBD1 as D (6 bases). V dropped 5 bases and J dropped 2 bases, with 10 bases sitting between them. Germline V gives CDR1 SGHAT, CDR2 FQNNGV. The length of the CDR3 is 13 residues. The CDR3 loop is CASSLTGPYEQYF. The CDR3 bases are TGTGCCAGCAGCCTAACAGGGCCCTACGAGCAGTACTTC.

The CDR3 loop reads CASSLDRGGRWNTEAFF. As DNA, the CDR3 is TGTGCCAGCAGCTTAGATAGGGGGGGTCGTTGGAACACTGAAGCTTTCTTT. The rearrangement joins TRBV11-2 to TRBJ1-1; D is possibly TRBD1 (6 bases). V was trimmed by 0 bases and J by 1 base, leaving 15 bases between them. In germline, CDR1 is SGHAT, CDR2 FQNNGV. CDR3 length: 17 amino acids.

The chain is built from TRBV11-3 and TRBJ2-1; D possibly corresponds to TRBD2 (6 bases). The ends were cut back, 4 bases at V and 5 bases at J, with 12 bases in the middle. Germline V gene lookup returns CDR1 SGHNT and CDR2 YENEEA. The CDR3 length is 14 residues. The CDR3, as DNA: TGTGCCAGCAGCTCTCGGGACTTCGACAATGAGCAGTTCTTC. Translated, it gives CASSSRDFDNEQFF.

The V and J genes are TRBV5-6 and TRBJ2-7; 7 bases are shared with TRBD2. V shed 2 bases and J 7 bases; nucleotides not matched to a gene: 9. Germline V gene data show CDR1 as SGHDT and CDR2 as YYEEEE. The CDR3 loop spans 14 amino acids. The CDR3 nucleotides read TGTGCCAGCAGCTTAAGTGGGAGGGCGAGGGAGCAGTACTTC. Protein sequence: CASSLSGRAREQYF.

The chain combines TRBV28 with TRBJ2-1; possible D gene TRBD2, 6 bases. CDR3 length: 15 amino acids. Germline lookup yields CDR1 MDHEN and CDR2 SYDVKM. The V end was cut by 8 bases, the J end by 0 bases, with 14 bases between. The CDR3 coding sequence is TGTGCCAGCCGTCGGGGAGGCGCCTCCTACAATGAGCAGTTCTTC. Translation gives CASRRGGASYNEQFF.

This chain joins TRBV28 and TRBJ2-5; D ambiguous. Germline assignment: CDR1 MDHEN and CDR2 SYDVKM. Deletions cut 5 bases from V and 4 bases from J, with 11 bases between. The CDR3 runs 13 residues. CDR3 DNA: TGTGCCAGCAGTCCACTGACTCGAGAGACCCAGTACTTC. Protein product: CASSPLTRETQYF. Supplemented by reference TRBV28 and TRBJ2-5, the full variable domain reads DVKVTQSSRYLVKRTGEKVFLECVQDMDHENMFWYRQDPGLGLRLIYFSYDVKMKEKGDIPEGYSVSREKKERFSLILESASTNQTSMYLCASSPLTRETQYFGPGTRLLVL.

This chain uses TRBV7-9 with TRBJ2-6; D unresolved. The CDR3 is made up of 14 amino acids. Trimming stripped 6 bases from V and 0 bases from J, with 6 bases between. Germline lookup yields CDR1 SEHNR and CDR2 FQNEAQ (reference sequence). The CDR3 region has the DNA TGTGCCAGCAGGGGCTTCTCTGGGGCCAACGTCCTGACTTTC. Translated, it gives CASRGFSGANVLTF.

The chain links TRBV11-2 to TRBJ1-3; the match to TRBD1 covers 8 bases. V gave up 5 bases and J gave up 10 bases; unmatched junction bases: 13. CDR1 and CDR2 from the germline V gene are SGHAT and FQNNGV. CDR3 length: 15 amino acids. CDR3 nucleotide sequence: TGTGCCAGCAGCCCGCGACAGGGGCCGGGGGGTACCATATATTTT. Amino acid sequence: CASSPRQGPGGTIYF. Drawing the rest from reference TRBV11-2 and TRBJ1-3, the complete variable domain is EAGVAQSPRYKIIEKRQSVAFWCNPISGHATLYWYQQILGQGPKLLIQFQNNGVVDDSQLPKDRFSAERLKGVDSTLKIQPAKLEDSAVYLCASSPRQGPGGTIYFGEGSWLTVV.

Comment on this clone: The junction shows a germline mismatch at one end, possibly a read error. CDR3: CASTLGETDTQYF. In DNA, the CDR3 is TGTGCCAGCACCTTGGGAGAGACAGATACGCAGTATTTT. The V gene is TRBV5-5, the J gene TRBJ2-3; TRBD2 is a possible D gene (5 bases). Germline V gene lookup returns CDR1 SGHKS and CDR2 YYEKEE (reference sequence). The CDR3 has 13 amino acids. Looking up the rest from reference TRBV5-5 and TRBJ2-3 gives the full variable domain: DAGVTQSPTHLIKTRGQQVTLRCSPISGHKSVSWYQQVLGQGPQFIFQYYEKEERGRGNFPDRFSARQFPNYSSELNVNALLLGDSALYLCASTLGETDTQYFGPGTRLTVL.

This clone was counted between two and nine times. This chain joins TRBV28 and TRBJ1-5; TRBD1 matches 9 bases. V shed 3 bases, J shed 7 bases, and the junction held 7 bases outside the gene matches. Germline loops: CDR1 MDHEN, CDR2 SYDVKM. The CDR3 runs 15 residues. CDR3 DNA sequence: TGTGCCAGCAGTTTGGACAGGGGACTTAGACAGCCCCAGCATTTT. Protein: CASSLDRGLRQPQHF. Full variable domain (outside the CDR3, taken from reference TRBV28 and TRBJ1-5): DVKVTQSSRYLVKRTGEKVFLECVQDMDHENMFWYRQDPGLGLRLIYFSYDVKMKEKGDIPEGYSVSREKKERFSLILESASTNQTSMYLCASSLDRGLRQPQHFGDGTRLSIL.

CDR3: CASSQDRGREQYF. The CDR3 DNA is TGCGCCAGCAGCCAAGACAGGGGGCGCGAGCAGTACTTC. The rearrangement uses TRBV4-1 and TRBJ2-7; 8 bases map to TRBD1. Germline V lookup: CDR1 MGHRA, CDR2 YSYEKL. The junction had 1 base not matched to a gene; V was cut back by 0 bases and J by 6 bases. This CDR3 is 13 amino acids long.

This clone was recorded only once. This chain joins TRBV7-9 and TRBJ1-5; TRBD1 matches at 9 bases. CDR1 is SEHNR, CDR2 FQNEAQ, per germline (reference sequence). The V segment lost 5 bases and the J segment 7 bases; nucleotides outside the gene matches: 6. The CDR3 contains 14 residues. The CDR3 here is CASSLTGGEQPQHF. The CDR3 nucleotides read TGTGCCAGCAGCCTAACAGGGGGCGAACAGCCCCAGCATTTT.

The chain carries TRBV13 and TRBJ2-1; D remains unclear. The CDR3 consists of 15 residues. Germline V gene data show CDR1 as PRHDT and CDR2 as FYEKMQ (reference sequence). Trimming stripped 5 bases from V and 0 bases from J, with 11 bases between. The CDR3 DNA reads TGTGCCAGCAGCCATCTCTCGAGCTCCTACAATGAGCAGTTCTTC. As protein: CASSHLSSSYNEQFF.

The chain combines TRBV19 with TRBJ2-2, with D perhaps assigned TRBD1 or TRBD2 (6 bases each). CDR1 LNHDA and CDR2 SQIVND come from the germline V gene (reference sequence). The CDR3 covers 14 residues. Trimming pared 8 bases from V and 6 bases from J, leaving 16 bases between. The CDR3 coding sequence is TGTGCCAGTCGGTATTGGGGGGCCGCCGGGGAGCTGTTTTTT. Translated: CASRYWGAAGELFF.

The chain combines TRBV7-9 with TRBJ2-2; 10 nucleotides match TRBD2. The germline CDR1 and CDR2 sequences are SEHNR and FQNEAQ (reference sequence). J lost 0 bases, V lost 4 bases, and 5 bases had no gene match. The CDR3 covers 17 residues. The chain's CDR3 is CASSSLLAGPNTGELFF. CDR3 coding DNA: TGTGCCAGCAGCTCTTTACTAGCGGGGCCGAACACCGGGGAGCTGTTTTTT.

This clone was observed a single time. As DNA, the CDR3 is TGTGCCAGCAGCCCCGGATCAGGAGACTATGGCTACACCTTC. It is translated as CASSPGSGDYGYTF. The chain carries TRBV7-3 and TRBJ1-2; D remains ambiguous. V lost 5 bases and J 3 bases, leaving 13 bases between the germline ends. CDR3 length: 14 amino acids. Germline V gene lookup returns CDR1 SGHTA and CDR2 FQGTGA.

The chain joins TRBV30 to TRBJ2-7; no clear D. This CDR3 is 11 amino acids long. Germline-derived CDR1 and CDR2 are GTSNPN and SVGIG (reference sequence). Trimming removed 3 bases at V and 2 bases at J, with 5 bases between. The CDR3 DNA follows: TGTGCCTGGAGGACTGCCTACGAGCAGTACTTC. As protein: CAWRTAYEQYF.

The CDR3 nucleotides are TGCGCCAGCAGCCAGCGCCTCAAATCCTACGAGCAGTACTTC. Residues: CASSQRLKSYEQYF. The rearrangement joins TRBV5-1 to TRBJ2-7, with D hard to call. Looked up from germline, CDR1 is SGHRS and CDR2 is YFSETQ. This CDR3 contains 14 residues. The germline V and J ends were trimmed by 4 bases and 1 base, with 12 bases remaining between them.

The V and J genes are TRBV5-1 and TRBJ1-2, with D unclear. CDR1 and CDR2 (germline): SGHRS, YFSETQ. The V gene lost 1 base and the J gene lost 7 bases, with 14 bases spanning the gap. The CDR3 length is 14 residues. The CDR3 DNA sequence: TGCGCCAGCAGCTTGTCAGGCCCGTCAGTTGGCTACACCTTC. Protein sequence: CASSLSGPSVGYTF.

This chain joins TRBV7-9 and TRBJ2-3; TRBD1 is a possible D gene (6 bases). The germline V gene has CDR1 SEHNR and CDR2 FQNEAQ (reference sequence). Trimming took off 5 bases at V and 2 bases at J, with 11 bases between the two ends. The CDR3 has 14 amino acids. As DNA, the CDR3 is TGTGCCAGCAGCGCGGACAGCCTCACAGATACGCAGTATTTT. Translated: CASSADSLTDTQYF.

The J gene is TRBJ2-2, the V gene TRBV5-4; 7 bases fit TRBD1. V gave up 6 bases and J gave up 5 bases; unmatched junction bases: 4. This CDR3 comprises 13 residues. Germline values: CDR1 SGHNT, CDR2 YYREEE (reference sequence). CDR3 nucleotides: TGTGCCAGCACCACAGGGGTAACCGGGGAGCTGTTTTTT. It specifies CASTTGVTGELFF.

The J gene is TRBJ2-1, the V gene TRBV28; possible D gene TRBD1, 5 bases. The CDR3 covers 14 residues. Germline V gives CDR1 MDHEN, CDR2 SYDVKM. Trimming took 3 bases from V and 4 from J, leaving 10 bases between them. CDR3 nucleotide sequence: TGTGCCAGCAGTTTCCAAGGGGTTTACAATGAGCAGTTCTTC. Its protein is CASSFQGVYNEQFF.

This chain links TRBV7-2 with TRBJ2-7; a weak D match, TRBD1 (5 bases). V was clipped by 3 bases and J by 3 bases, with 15 bases between them. The CDR3 totals 15 residues. Germline values: CDR1 SGHTA, CDR2 FQGNSA. This CDR3 is CASSFRGSYDYEQYF. CDR3 bases: TGTGCCAGCAGCTTTAGGGGCTCTTATGACTACGAGCAGTACTTC.

The chain employs TRBV7-2 and TRBJ2-7, with no clear D. Trimming removed 3 bases at V and 2 bases at J, with 17 bases between. The CDR3 contains 16 residues. The germline V gene encodes CDR1 SGHTA and CDR2 FQGNSA. CDR3 DNA: TGTGCCAGCAGCTTTACACCCTCCTCTGACACCTACGAGCAGTACTTC. Translation: CASSFTPSSDTYEQYF.

The chain carries TRBV7-9 and TRBJ1-6; D remains unclear. With 2 bases removed from V and 7 bases from J, the gap between germline ends came to 9 bases. The germline V gene encodes CDR1 SEHNR and CDR2 FQNEAQ (reference sequence). This CDR3 has 14 amino acids. This CDR3 is CASSLLVRNSPLHF. The CDR3 DNA is TGTGCCAGCAGCTTACTGGTACGGAATTCACCCCTCCACTTT.